Listed below are T cell receptor beta chains from one sample, sequenced in a study of identical twins. From the 5' RACE reads, TCRdb called clonotypes with MiXCR, one entry per CDR3 protein. The sample contains about 340,000 distinct CDR3 sequences, about 12% of which appear only once. A further study also used this sample, focusing on yellow fever vaccine responses in identical twins.

Material for sequencing was CD8+ T cells sorted from blood. The receptors originated from a woman aged 18-35 years in good health. CDR3s include the opening cysteine and the closing phenylalanine or tryptophan. Fields, in order: V gene, J gene, clone size, CDR3 length, CDR3 protein. Rows give clone size only sometimes, using once, few, many, or a class for an expanded clone.

v_gene: TRBV7-2
j_gene: TRBJ2-7
abundance: NA
len: 14
CDR3aa: CASSLFGSGYEQYF

v_gene: TRBV4-2
j_gene: TRBJ2-1
abundance: few
len: 16
CDR3aa: CASSQDTAGAYNEQFF

v_gene: TRBV20-1
j_gene: TRBJ2-1
abundance: few
len: 16
CDR3aa: CSASNRDTGTGNEQFF

v_gene: TRBV6-6
j_gene: TRBJ2-5
abundance: few
len: 13
CDR3aa: CASGNLAEETQYF

v_gene: TRBV7-9
j_gene: TRBJ2-7
abundance: few
len: 17
CDR3aa: CASSSVASGLVTYEQYF

v_gene: TRBV3-1
j_gene: TRBJ2-2
abundance: NA
len: 19
CDR3aa: CASSLPPTSGGPYTGELFF

v_gene: TRBV10-3
j_gene: TRBJ2-1
abundance: many
len: 16
CDR3aa: CAISRRGPSSYNEQFF

v_gene: TRBV7-9
j_gene: TRBJ1-1
abundance: few
len: 14
CDR3aa: CASNPGSGNTEAFF

v_gene: TRBV10-1
j_gene: TRBJ2-1
abundance: NA
len: 14
CDR3aa: CASSEGPTADKQFF

v_gene: TRBV7-9
j_gene: TRBJ2-7
abundance: many
len: 14
CDR3aa: CASSQLTGHYEQYF

v_gene: TRBV9
j_gene: TRBJ1-1
abundance: few
len: 15
CDR3aa: CASSPPLRGNTEAFF

v_gene: TRBV6-4
j_gene: TRBJ2-2
abundance: many
len: 14
CDR3aa: CATRPGRDTGELFF

v_gene: TRBV7-7
j_gene: TRBJ2-5
abundance: NA
len: 17
CDR3aa: CASSPGGQGLYQETQYF

v_gene: TRBV10-1
j_gene: TRBJ2-1
abundance: NA
len: 14
CDR3aa: CASSSENYYNEQFF

v_gene: TRBV28
j_gene: TRBJ2-2
abundance: NA
len: 15
CDR3aa: CATRVPGLAGDLLFF

v_gene: TRBV4-1
j_gene: TRBJ2-3
abundance: few
len: 18
CDR3aa: CASSIETGADPRLDTQYF

v_gene: TRBV5-1
j_gene: TRBJ2-3
abundance: many
len: 15
CDR3aa: CASSLESSGADTQYF

v_gene: TRBV2
j_gene: TRBJ2-3
abundance: many
len: 14
CDR3aa: CASSSGGSTDTQYF